The present T cell receptor (beta chain) was sequenced within a study of T cells in women clearing cervical HPV infection. Study-wide context: Blood came at first lesion visit for cases, post-clearance for controls. For cases, blood was sampled a median about 160 days after lesion detection, interquartile range about 90 to 210 days. Study results and limitations: It is unknown whether associations predate infection; no effector/memory or HPV-specific sorting.

As concerns this clone: No antigen is known for it. One end of the junction varies from germline; a read error may be responsible. The DNA ends 3 residues before the CDR3 does, and the rest of the CDR3 is filled in from the germline J gene.

The CDR3 contains 15 residues. Germline-derived CDR1 and CDR2 are LGHNA and YNFKEQ. The table came from immunoSEQ multiplex PCR; TCRdb's copy has only in-frame clones and leaves some out. This table holds roughly 14,000 clones. This chain uses TRBV4-2 with TRBJ2-1, with 9 bases lining up with TRBD2. This receptor was identified in a woman aged 18 to 75 with a cervical HPV16 infection that either progressed to CIN3+ or cleared (not recorded which). Sequenced sample: blood buffy coat. CDR3 protein: CASSHSGTSLDEQFF. CDR3 bases read: TGCGCCAGCAGCCACTCCGGGACTAGCCTTGATGAG.